The 17 T cell receptor beta chains reported below all come from one sample, sequenced in a study of technical replicates of blood from several donors. Produced via immunoSEQ multiplex PCR; TCRdb's table is partial and in-frame only. There are 90,000 to 100,000 clones in the sample; approximately 95% occur only once, and 0.3% to 0.35% lies in the top ten. Source material: T cells isolated from PBMCs. The receptor source for this set is a human donor in good health.

The CDR3 loop is CAWSFRGTEAFF. For the CDR3, the DNA is TGTGCCTGGAGTTTCCGCGGCACTGAAGCTTTCTTT. V is TRBV30 and J is TRBJ1-1, with no clear D. Per germline, CDR1 GTSNPN and CDR2 SVGIG (reference sequence). The CDR3 loop spans 12 amino acids. Between the trimmed V and J ends, which lost 2 bases and 4 bases, there was a span of 8 bases.

Turning to this clone: Other nucleotide sequences in the sample specify the same CDR3. The V gene is TRBV5-1, the J gene TRBJ1-2, with 7 bases matching TRBD1. The ends lost 1 base at V and 3 bases at J; junction bases unmatched: 0. CDR3 size: 13 residues. The germline CDR1 and CDR2 sequences are SGHRS and YFSETQ. The CDR3 sequence: CASSLTGDYGYTF. The DNA of the CDR3 is TGCGCCAGCAGCTTGACAGGGGACTATGGCTACACCTTC.

The chain joins TRBV4-1 to TRBJ2-5, with D maybe TRBD2 (6 bases). V lost 4 bases and J 2 bases, leaving 11 bases between the germline ends. This CDR3 has 14 amino acids. CDR1 is MGHRA and CDR2 is YSYEKL in the germline V gene. The CDR3 reads CASSPREEQETQYF. The CDR3 DNA follows: TGCGCCAGCAGCCCAAGGGAGGAACAAGAGACCCAGTACTTC.

The V gene is TRBV10-3, the J gene TRBJ1-2; the D is unclear. V lost 0 bases to trimming and J lost 9 bases, with 17 bases between them. This CDR3 spans 15 amino acids. CDR1 and CDR2 (germline): ENHRY, SYGVKD. The CDR3 sequence is CAISESAQPIVSYTF. The CDR3 DNA is TGTGCCATCAGTGAGTCGGCACAGCCTATTGTTAGCTACACCTTC.

This sequence joins TRBV13 and TRBJ2-3; D perhaps matches TRBD1 (6 bases). CDR3 length: 14 residues. Germline lookup yields CDR1 PRHDT and CDR2 FYEKMQ (reference sequence). Trimming left V 6 bases short and J 0 bases short, with 10 bases between. Written as DNA, the CDR3 is TGTGCCAGCAGGGACAGTGCTAGCACAGATACGCAGTATTTT. As protein: CASRDSASTDTQYF.

V gene TRBV14 combines with J gene TRBJ1-3; D is unresolved. From germline, CDR1 is SGHDN and CDR2 FVKESK. Trimming stripped 0 bases from V and 0 bases from J, with 9 bases between. The CDR3 runs to 16 residues. This CDR3 reads CASSQDPIVSGNTIYF. Written as DNA, the CDR3 is TGTGCCAGCAGCCAAGATCCGATAGTCTCTGGAAACACCATATATTTT. The full variable domain, with the rest looked up from reference TRBV14 and TRBJ1-3, is EAGVTQFPSHSVIEKGQTVTLRCDPISGHDNLYWYRRVMGKEIKFLLHFVKESKQDESGMPNNRFLAERTGGTYSTLKVQPAELEDSGVYFCASSQDPIVSGNTIYFGEGSWLTVV.

This chain connects TRBV27 to TRBJ1-1; 9 nucleotides line up with TRBD1. Per the germline V gene, CDR1 is MNHEY and CDR2 is SMNVEV (reference sequence). V lost 5 bases, J lost 0 bases, and 1 base stayed unmatched. The CDR3 runs to 14 residues. The CDR3 protein is CASSRDRVNTEAFF. The CDR3 bases are TGTGCCAGCAGTCGGGACAGGGTGAACACTGAAGCTTTCTTT.

The chain combines TRBV27 with TRBJ1-2, with 8 positions matching TRBD1. With 5 bases clipped from V and 8 bases from J, the junction kept 7 bases outside the gene matches. Germline V CDR1 and CDR2: MNHEY, SMNVEV (reference sequence). The CDR3 is 13 residues long. Written as DNA, the CDR3 is TGTGCCAGCAGTCTAGACAGGGGTCGGGGCTACACCTTC. Amino acids: CASSLDRGRGYTF.

This clone was seen only once. The chain uses TRBV27 and TRBJ1-4, with D possibly matching TRBD1 (6 bases). Trimming pared 0 bases from V and 12 bases from J, leaving 14 bases between. CDR3 length: 14 residues. Germline V gene lookup returns CDR1 MNHEY and CDR2 SMNVEV (reference sequence). CDR3 sequence reads: CASSLSRGGRELFF. The CDR3 DNA follows: TGTGCCAGCAGTTTATCGCGAGGGGGTCGGGAACTGTTTTTT.

CDR3 in DNA: TGCAGTGCTGCCAGGGAAGATGGCTACACCTTC. Translated: CSAAREDGYTF. V usage is TRBV20-1 and J usage is TRBJ1-2; D possibly corresponds to TRBD1 (5 bases). Trimming cost V 5 bases and J 6 bases, with 10 bases left between them. Germline CDR1 DFQATT, CDR2 SNEGSKA (reference sequence). The CDR3 runs to 11 residues.

The J gene is TRBJ2-5, the V gene TRBV6-1, with 9 bases matching TRBD1. The CDR3 is 15 residues long. V dropped 6 bases and J dropped 7; count of bases not matched to a gene: 12. Germline V gene data show CDR1 as MNHNS and CDR2 as SASEGT. The CDR3 loop is CASSIQGALGSTQYF. DNA for the CDR3: TGTGCCAGCAGCATACAGGGGGCGCTAGGCTCGACCCAGTACTTC.

The chain has TRBV15 and TRBJ2-3; 7 bases fit TRBD2. Germline V gene data show CDR1 as LNHNV and CDR2 as YYDKDF (reference sequence). This CDR3 has 15 amino acids. V shed 4 bases and J 2 bases; nucleotides not matched to a gene: 6. The DNA for the CDR3 is TGTGCCACCAGCAAACATACTAGCGTCACAGATACGCAGTATTTT. It yields the protein CATSKHTSVTDTQYF.

The rearrangement links TRBV2 to TRBJ2-5, with D possibly being TRBD2 (6 bases). The CDR3 has 13 amino acids. V was cut by 8 bases and J by 0 bases, with 10 bases left in between. The V gene's germline CDR1 is SNHLY and CDR2 FYNNEI. CDR3 nucleotides: TGTGCCAGCTCCCGGGACTACCAAGAGACCCAGTACTTC. It yields the protein CASSRDYQETQYF.

The chain uses TRBV30 and TRBJ1-5; 7 bases are shared with TRBD1. Per germline, CDR1 GTSNPN and CDR2 SVGIG (reference sequence). CDR3 length: 16 residues. Germline trimming cut 3 bases from V and 3 bases from J; bases unmatched to any gene: 11. The DNA of the CDR3 is TGTGCCTGGAGCCCCTTCGGCAGGGGGTCCAATCAGCCCCAGCATTTT. Its translation is CAWSPFGRGSNQPQHF.

J is TRBJ2-7 and V is TRBV9, with 11 bases matching TRBD2. In germline, CDR1 is SGDLS, CDR2 YYNGEE. V lost 0 bases to trimming and J lost 3 bases; unmatched junction nucleotides: 5. CDR3 size: 16 residues. The CDR3 DNA follows: TGTGCCAGCAGCGTAGGCTTAGGGACTAGCGGCTACGAGCAGTACTTC. Translated: CASSVGLGTSGYEQYF.

V is TRBV7-2 and J is TRBJ1-1; D possibly corresponds to TRBD1 (6 bases). Germline loops: CDR1 SGHTA, CDR2 FQGNSA. Trimming took off 0 bases at V and 6 bases at J, with 8 bases between the two ends. The CDR3 consists of 13 residues. This chain's CDR3 is CASSLARQAEAFF. The CDR3 DNA is TGTGCCAGCAGCTTAGCTAGACAGGCTGAAGCTTTCTTT.

This chain uses TRBV4-1 with TRBJ1-5; D unresolved. The CDR3 spans 13 residues. Germline CDR1 and CDR2: MGHRA and YSYEKL. The germline V and J ends were trimmed by 1 base and 4 bases, with 5 bases remaining between them. In nucleotides, the CDR3 is TGCGCCAGCAGCCAAGGTCGGAATCAGCCCCAGCATTTT. This translates into CASSQGRNQPQHF.